The clone carrying this T cell receptor (beta chain) was counted between two and nine times. The CDR3 has 15 residues. V gave up 5 bases and J gave up 1 base, with 14 bases separating them. Germline V gene lookup returns CDR1 MGHRA and CDR2 YSYEKL. The PCR used 60 Vbeta and 13 Jbeta primers. Sequencing was performed with immunoSEQ multiplex PCR; in TCRdb, only in-frame clones are kept and a portion is missing. The sample lists about 270,000 clones, roughly 70% occurring once. This entry is derived from a study of cytomegalovirus exposure and HLA in healthy donors. Sequenced input: PBMCs. The V gene is TRBV4-1, the J gene TRBJ1-1; a weak D match, TRBD1 (6 bases). This sequence was found in a female donor in good health and CMV-seronegative. The CDR3 nucleotides read TGCGCCAGCAGCAACCAGGGGCAGGGGAACACTGAAGCTTTCTTT. This gives the protein CASSNQGQGNTEAFF.